This T cell receptor beta chain stems from a study of identical twins. Whole-study results and caveats: Clonotypes of the beta chain that were abundant in cord blood carried fewer insertions (memory repertoires showed none). Not following the same donors, the study drew its conclusions from cross-sectional statistical analysis.

With no exceptions, donors were healthy Caucasians. Template switching supplied a universal primer site; unique molecular identifiers were carried on the cDNA. Each CDR3 protein is one row after TCRdb ran MiXCR on the 5' RACE reads. The data hold 1,800,000 or so distinct CDR3 sequences, with less than 35% observed a single time. The sample holds many counts of this clonotype. Its antigen is undetermined. The germline CDR1 and CDR2 sequences are MNHNY and SVGAGI (reference sequence). The CDR3 sequence is 15 residues long. With 0 bases removed from V and 1 base from J, the gap between germline ends came to 8 bases.

The specimen sequenced was cord blood. The V call is TRBV6-6, the J call TRBJ2-3; D gene unclear. The source is a newborn girl in good health. The CDR3 region has the DNA TGTGCCAGCAGTTACTCAGGAATGGGCACAGATACGCAGTATTTT. This codes for CASSYSGMGTDTQYF.